Below are 19 T cell receptor beta chains sequenced from a single sample in a study of T cell responses to AZD1222 COVID-19 vaccine. Assay used: immunoSEQ multiplex PCR; TCRdb lists only in-frame clones, some missing. The sample yields approximately 190,000 clones, 80% to 90% seen once. Sequences were derived from peripheral blood, sampled on day 0 of MenACWY control vaccination. Every receptor here comes from an adult in good health.

The chain carries TRBV7-9 and TRBJ1-1; D not certain. There are 14 residues in the CDR3. The V end lost 3 bases, the J end lost 2 bases, and 10 bases lay between the germline ends. The germline CDR1 and CDR2 sequences are SEHNR and FQNEAQ (reference sequence). CDR3 nucleotide sequence: TGTGCCAGCAGCTTTATAGGGAGAAACACTGAAGCTTTCTTT. This gives the protein CASSFIGRNTEAFF.

The chain recombines TRBV4-2 with TRBJ1-3; possibly TRBD1 for D (6 bases). Looked up from germline, CDR1 is LGHNA and CDR2 is YNFKEQ. The ends were cut back, 1 base at V and 1 base at J, with 8 bases in the middle. The CDR3 is 15 residues long. CDR3 nucleotide sequence: TGTGCCAGCAGCCAAGGGGGGACATCTGGAAACACCATATATTTT. Translation: CASSQGGTSGNTIYF.

The rearrangement links TRBV6-5 to TRBJ1-4, with unresolved D. V was shortened by 0 bases and J by 4 bases, with 12 bases between the two germline ends. This CDR3 region has 16 residues. The germline V gene encodes CDR1 MNHEY and CDR2 SVGAGI. CDR3 sequence: CASSYSIRSHNEKLFF. The CDR3 region has the DNA TGTGCCAGCAGTTACTCGATCCGCAGTCATAATGAAAAACTGTTTTTT.

In this sample, this clone turned up once. The genes are TRBV27 and TRBJ2-2; D is uncertain. Trimming took off 9 bases at V and 6 bases at J, with 5 bases between the two ends. CDR1 and CDR2 (germline): MNHEY, SMNVEV (reference sequence). There are 10 residues in the CDR3. As DNA, the CDR3 is TGTGCCAGTTCACCCGGGGAGCTGTTTTTT. Its protein product is CASSPGELFF.

The rearrangement joins TRBV5-6 to TRBJ1-1, with a tentative D call TRBD1 (6 bases). The CDR3 is 14 amino acids. The germline V gene encodes CDR1 SGHDT and CDR2 YYEEEE. The ends were cut back, 5 bases at V and 5 bases at J, with 16 bases in the middle. CDR3 amino acids: CASRAGTLRTEAFF. In DNA, the CDR3 is TGTGCCAGCAGGGCCGGGACACTTCGAACTGAAGCTTTCTTT.

The chain has TRBV4-3 and TRBJ1-3; D remains unclear. V lost 6 bases, J lost 0 bases, and 6 bases lay in between. The CDR3 extends over 13 amino acids. Germline CDR1 and CDR2: LGHNA and YSLEER. The DNA for the CDR3 is TGCGCCAGCAGTCCCGGCTCTGGAAACACCATATATTTT. Translated: CASSPGSGNTIYF.

The chain couples TRBV6-5 to TRBJ2-7; TRBD1 matches at 7 bases. The CDR3 covers 13 residues. CDR1 is MNHEY and CDR2 is SVGAGI in the germline V gene. J lost 6 bases, V lost 6 bases, and 8 bases had no gene match. The CDR3 DNA reads as TGTGCCAGCAGAGACAGGGCGGTTGGCGAGCAGTACTTC. Translated, it gives CASRDRAVGEQYF.

The chain recombines TRBV9 with TRBJ2-2; TRBD2 matches 8 bases. CDR1 SGDLS and CDR2 YYNGEE come from the germline V gene. This CDR3 spans 15 amino acids. The V gene end was trimmed by 4 bases and the J gene end by 3 bases; junction bases not matched to a gene: 5. The CDR3 nucleotides are TGTGCCAGCAGCTCCCGAGCGGGGGACACCGGGGAGCTGTTTTTT. Translation gives CASSSRAGDTGELFF.

This clone showed up just once. This sequence joins TRBV4-1 and TRBJ2-7; either TRBD1 or TRBD2 may fit D (7 bases each). The V gene lost 8 bases and the J gene lost 4 bases, with 15 bases spanning the gap. Germline CDR1 is MGHRA and CDR2 is YSYEKL. The CDR3 runs to 13 residues. Here the CDR3 reads CASVPQGGYEQYF. CDR3 nucleotide sequence: TGCGCCAGCGTCCCCCAGGGGGGGTACGAGCAGTACTTC.

This chain links TRBV5-8 with TRBJ2-1, with unresolved D. The length of the CDR3 is 12 residues. The germline gives CDR1 SGHTS, CDR2 YDEGEE. V lost 0 bases and J lost 7, with 5 bases in between. The CDR3 region is CASSLGGNEQFF. The DNA for the CDR3 is TGTGCCAGCAGCTTGGGGGGAAATGAGCAGTTCTTC.

The J gene is TRBJ1-4, the V gene TRBV7-6, with D unresolved. Germline V gene data show CDR1 as SGHVS and CDR2 as FNYEAQ. V dropped 2 bases and J dropped 0 bases, with 13 bases sitting between them. The CDR3 has 17 residues. CDR3 loop: CASSLFSQTATNEKLFF. The CDR3 DNA reads as TGTGCCAGCAGCTTATTTTCGCAGACTGCAACTAATGAAAAACTGTTTTTT.

The chain is built from TRBV7-8 and TRBJ1-1; 7 positions agree with TRBD1. In germline, CDR1 is SGHVS, CDR2 FQNEAQ. The CDR3 is 14 amino acids. The junction had 4 bases not matched to a gene; V was cut back by 4 bases and J by 2 bases. This CDR3 is CASSWGQTNTEAFF. In DNA, the CDR3 is TGTGCCAGCAGCTGGGGACAGACCAACACTGAAGCTTTCTTT.

The genes are TRBV14 and TRBJ1-4, with D unclear. Looked up from germline, CDR1 is SGHDN and CDR2 is FVKESK. There are 15 residues in the CDR3. Trimming stripped 1 base from V and 7 bases from J, with 13 bases between. The CDR3 bases are TGTGCCAGCAGCCAAGTCCGGGCTTCGGGTGAAAAACTGTTTTTT. This codes for CASSQVRASGEKLFF.

The chain uses TRBV20-1 and TRBJ2-5; the D gene is possibly TRBD1 (6 bases). Germline CDR1 and CDR2: DFQATT and SNEGSKA (reference sequence). The CDR3 has 15 amino acids. V dropped 3 bases and J dropped 2 bases, with 16 bases sitting between them. CDR3 loop: CSASSPQGLQETQYF. In DNA, the CDR3 is TGCAGTGCTAGTAGCCCACAGGGTCTACAAGAGACCCAGTACTTC.

The J gene is TRBJ2-7, the V gene TRBV6-5; 8 nucleotides agree with TRBD1. Germline-derived CDR1 and CDR2 are MNHEY and SVGAGI. The CDR3 spans 16 residues. V shed 0 bases, J shed 0 bases, and the junction held 4 bases outside the gene matches. CDR3 DNA sequence: TGTGCCAGCAGTTACTCGCCGGGACAGGTCTCCTACGAGCAGTACTTC. It translates to CASSYSPGQVSYEQYF.

The chain combines TRBV4-1 with TRBJ1-4, with 7 bases fitting TRBD1. CDR3 length equals 18 residues. Germline V CDR1 and CDR2: MGHRA, YSYEKL. After removal of 6 bases from V and 0 bases from J, the junction contained 13 bases not matched to a gene. CDR3: CASRLRDSPVATNEKLFF. In DNA form, the CDR3 reads TGCGCCAGCAGACTCAGGGACAGCCCAGTTGCAACTAATGAAAAACTGTTTTTT.

The chain uses TRBV5-1 and TRBJ1-1, with D possibly matching TRBD1 (5 bases). The CDR3 runs 14 residues. V gave up 2 bases and J gave up 1 base, with 9 bases separating them. In germline, CDR1 is SGHRS, CDR2 YFSETQ. CDR3 DNA: TGCGCCAGCAGCTTAACTGGGGCGAACACTGAAGCTTTCTTT. It specifies CASSLTGANTEAFF.

This clone was observed a few times. V is TRBV29-1 and J is TRBJ1-1; 8 bases are a match to TRBD1. V lost 2 bases to trimming and J lost 6 bases; unmatched junction nucleotides: 8. Germline V gene data show CDR1 as SQVTM and CDR2 as ANQGSEA. The CDR3 loop spans 14 amino acids. The CDR3 protein is CSVELTGGRAEAFF. CDR3 DNA sequence: TGCAGCGTTGAATTAACAGGGGGACGCGCTGAAGCTTTCTTT. Based on the CDR3 plus reference TRBV29-1 and TRBJ1-1, the full variable domain is SAVISQKPSRDICQRGTSLTIQCQVDSQVTMMFWYRQQPGQSLTLIATANQGSEATYESGFVIDKFPISRPNLTFSTLTVSNMSPEDSSIYLCSVELTGGRAEAFFGQGTRLTVV.

The rearrangement links TRBV19 to TRBJ1-2; 8 bases are shared with TRBD1. In germline, CDR1 is LNHDA, CDR2 SQIVND (reference sequence). The length of the CDR3 is 14 residues. The V gene end was trimmed by 3 bases and the J gene end by 4 bases; junction bases not matched to a gene: 4. CDR3 DNA sequence: TGTGCCAGTAGTATGGCCACAGGGGGCTATGGCTACACCTTC. Translating gives CASSMATGGYGYTF.